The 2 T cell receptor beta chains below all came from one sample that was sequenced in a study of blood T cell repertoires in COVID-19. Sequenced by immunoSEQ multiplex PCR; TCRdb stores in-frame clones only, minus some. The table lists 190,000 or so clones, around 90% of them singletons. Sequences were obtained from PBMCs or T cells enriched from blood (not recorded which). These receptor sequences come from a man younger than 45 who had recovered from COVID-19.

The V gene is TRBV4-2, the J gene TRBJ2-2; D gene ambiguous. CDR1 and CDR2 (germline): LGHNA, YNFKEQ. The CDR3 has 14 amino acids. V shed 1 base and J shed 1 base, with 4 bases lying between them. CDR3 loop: CASSQAGNTGELFF. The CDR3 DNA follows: TGTGCCAGCAGCCAAGCGGGGAACACCGGGGAGCTGTTTTTT.

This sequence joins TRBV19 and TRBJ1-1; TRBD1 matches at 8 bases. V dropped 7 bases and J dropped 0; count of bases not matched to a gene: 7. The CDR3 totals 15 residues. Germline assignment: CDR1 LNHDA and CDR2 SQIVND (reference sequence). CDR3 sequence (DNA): TGTGCCAGTACCACAGACAGGGGTTTGAACACTGAAGCTTTCTTT. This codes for CASTTDRGLNTEAFF.